These 4 T cell receptor beta chains came from one sample sequenced in a study of control samples from healthy donors and cancer patients. Assay used: immunoSEQ multiplex PCR; TCRdb lists only in-frame clones, some missing. The sample contains about 110,000 clones, approximately 91% of which appear only once. The sample comprised blood. Receptor source: a woman younger than 30 in good health.

The chain uses TRBV29-1 and TRBJ2-1, with 11 bases aligning to TRBD2. V was pared by 6 bases and J by 7 bases, with 8 bases of the junction left unmatched. This CDR3 region has 14 residues. From germline, CDR1 is SQVTM and CDR2 ANQGSEA. Here the CDR3 DNA reads TGCAGCGTCCGTCTAGCGGGAGGCCTTAATGAGCAGTTCTTC. Translated, it gives CSVRLAGGLNEQFF.

The chain couples TRBV20-1 to TRBJ1-1; D gene ambiguous. Trimming pared 3 bases from V and 1 base from J, leaving 6 bases between. CDR1 and CDR2 (germline): DFQATT, SNEGSKA (reference sequence). The CDR3 contains 12 residues. The CDR3 reads CSASGENTEAFF. Written as DNA, the CDR3 is TGCAGTGCTAGTGGAGAGAACACTGAAGCTTTCTTT.

J is TRBJ2-7 and V is TRBV18; D remains unclear. Trimming took off 2 bases at V and 4 bases at J, with 9 bases between the two ends. The length of the CDR3 is 13 residues. Germline loops: CDR1 KGHSH, CDR2 LQKENI. The CDR3 loop reads CASSPVKSYEQYF. In DNA form, the CDR3 reads TGTGCCAGCTCACCAGTGAAGAGTTACGAGCAGTACTTC.

This CDR3 is CASSQDLDTAFF. CDR3 DNA sequence: TGCGCCAGCAGCCAAGACCTAGATACAGCTTTCTTT. The chain recombines TRBV4-1 with TRBJ1-1; D not resolved. Per germline, CDR1 MGHRA and CDR2 YSYEKL. The ends were cut back, 0 bases at V and 10 bases at J, with 9 bases in the middle. The CDR3 is 12 residues long.